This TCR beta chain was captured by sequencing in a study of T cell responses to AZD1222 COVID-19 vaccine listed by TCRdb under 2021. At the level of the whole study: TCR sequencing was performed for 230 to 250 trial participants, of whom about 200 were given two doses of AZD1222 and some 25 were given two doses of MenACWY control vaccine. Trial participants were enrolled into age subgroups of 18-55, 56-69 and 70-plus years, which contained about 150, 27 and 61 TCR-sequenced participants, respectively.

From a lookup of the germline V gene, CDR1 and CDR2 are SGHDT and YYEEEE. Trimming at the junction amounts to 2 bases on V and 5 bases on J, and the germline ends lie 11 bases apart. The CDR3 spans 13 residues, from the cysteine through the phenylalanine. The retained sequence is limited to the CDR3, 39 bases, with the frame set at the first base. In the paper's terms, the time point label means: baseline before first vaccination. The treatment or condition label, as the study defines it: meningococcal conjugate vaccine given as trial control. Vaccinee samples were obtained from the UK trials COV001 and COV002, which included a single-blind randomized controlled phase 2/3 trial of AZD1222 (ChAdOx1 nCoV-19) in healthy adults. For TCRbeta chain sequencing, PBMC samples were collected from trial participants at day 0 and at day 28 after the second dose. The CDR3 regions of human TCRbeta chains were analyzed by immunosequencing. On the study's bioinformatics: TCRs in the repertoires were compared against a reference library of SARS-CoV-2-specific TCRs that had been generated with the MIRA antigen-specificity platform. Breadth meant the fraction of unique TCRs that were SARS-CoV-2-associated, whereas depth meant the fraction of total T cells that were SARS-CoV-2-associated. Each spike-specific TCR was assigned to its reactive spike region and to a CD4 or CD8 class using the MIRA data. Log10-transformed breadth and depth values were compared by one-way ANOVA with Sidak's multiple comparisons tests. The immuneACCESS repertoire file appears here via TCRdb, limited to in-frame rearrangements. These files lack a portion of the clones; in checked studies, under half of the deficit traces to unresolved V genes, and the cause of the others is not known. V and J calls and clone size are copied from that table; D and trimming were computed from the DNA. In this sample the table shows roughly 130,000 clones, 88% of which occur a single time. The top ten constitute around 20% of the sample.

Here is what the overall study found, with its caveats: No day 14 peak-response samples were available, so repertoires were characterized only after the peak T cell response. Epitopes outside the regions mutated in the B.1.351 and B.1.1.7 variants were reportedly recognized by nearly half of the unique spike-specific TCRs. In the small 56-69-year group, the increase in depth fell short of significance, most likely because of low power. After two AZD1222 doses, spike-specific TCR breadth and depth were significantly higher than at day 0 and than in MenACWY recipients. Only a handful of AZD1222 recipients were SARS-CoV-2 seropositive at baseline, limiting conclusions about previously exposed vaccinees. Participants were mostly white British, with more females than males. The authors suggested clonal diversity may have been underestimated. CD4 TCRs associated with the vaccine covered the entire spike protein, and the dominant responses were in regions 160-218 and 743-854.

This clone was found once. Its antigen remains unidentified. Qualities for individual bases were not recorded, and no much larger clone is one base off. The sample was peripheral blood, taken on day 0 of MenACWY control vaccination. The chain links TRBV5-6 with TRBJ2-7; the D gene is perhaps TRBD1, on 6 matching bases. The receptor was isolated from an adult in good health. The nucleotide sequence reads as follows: TGTGCCAGCAGCTTCCGCAGGGGCAACGAGCAGTACTTC. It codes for CASSFRRGNEQYF. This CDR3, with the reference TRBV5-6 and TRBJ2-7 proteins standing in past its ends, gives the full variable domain DAGVTQSPTHLIKTRGQQVTLRCSPKSGHDTVSWYQQALGQGPQFIFQYYEEEERQRGNFPDRFSGHQFPNYSSELNVNALLLGDSALYLCASSFRRGNEQYFGPGTRLTVT.